This paragraph covers one T cell receptor (beta chain) sequence. Between the trimmed V and J ends, which lost 2 bases and 3 bases, there was a span of 9 bases. The CDR3 is 13 residues long. Germline V lookup: CDR1 SGHDT, CDR2 YYEEEE. The data are from a study of T-cell memory formation after mild COVID-19. TCRdb passed the 5' RACE reads through MiXCR, listing each CDR3 protein once. The profile shows 40,000 to 55,000 distinct CDR3 sequences, roughly 7.2% of them singletons. Sequences were obtained from PBMCs or a T cell subset sorted from them (not recorded which). The chain links TRBV5-6 to TRBJ2-7; perhaps TRBD2 as D (6 bases). The receptor's source is a man younger than 30 who had mild COVID-19 (a few samples of this study predate the infection). Cell type and time point are not known. In nucleotides, the CDR3 is TGTGCCAGCAGCTTAATAGCGGTCTACGAGCAGTACTTC. Translating it yields CASSLIAVYEQYF.